This passage covers 12 T cell receptor beta chains from one sample sequenced in a study of T cell repertoires in cytomegalovirus infection. These receptors have no known antigen. TCRdb reprocessed the reads with MiXCR, giving one entry per CDR3 protein. The sample lists about 110,000 distinct CDR3 sequences; 25% to 30% were seen once. This specimen was CD8+ T cells from cultured PBMCs, taken from culture after CMV antigen stimulation. The origin of the receptors is a human donor in good health (CMV status not recorded). Some clones in this sample may be carry-over from other donors' samples.

J is TRBJ1-2 and V is TRBV6-2 or TRBV6-3, with D uncertain. CDR3 length: 16 residues. Trimming left V 2 bases short and J 4 bases short, with 17 bases between. Germline loops: CDR1 MNHEY, CDR2 SVGEGT. The CDR3 loop reads CASSYARGPTSYGYTF. CDR3 bases: TGTGCCAGCAGTTACGCCAGAGGCCCTACATCCTATGGCTACACCTTC.

V and J are TRBV6-1 and TRBJ2-1; a possible D gene is TRBD2 (5 bases). V was trimmed by 5 bases and J by 3 bases, leaving 14 bases between them. This CDR3 has 15 amino acids. The germline V gene encodes CDR1 MNHNS and CDR2 SASEGT. The CDR3 loop reads CASSSDGVDYNEQFF. The CDR3 bases are TGTGCCAGCAGTTCAGACGGGGTCGACTACAATGAGCAGTTCTTC.

The chain is built from TRBV27 and TRBJ2-7; a possible D gene is TRBD2 (6 bases). The V and J ends lost 6 bases and 6 bases respectively, with 18 bases between them. In germline, CDR1 is MNHEY, CDR2 SMNVEV (reference sequence). The CDR3 spans 14 residues. The CDR3: CASSRSGSPREQYF. CDR3 DNA: TGTGCCAGCAGCCGTTCCGGGAGCCCTCGCGAGCAGTACTTC.

A few counts support this clonotype. The chain links TRBV7-9 to TRBJ1-1; D unresolved. Germline CDR1 is SEHNR and CDR2 is FQNEAQ (reference sequence). Trimming took off 1 base at V and 1 base at J, with 10 bases between the two ends. The CDR3 covers 15 residues. The CDR3 DNA follows: TGTGCCAGCAGCTTAGTGCCGGGGAGGAACACTGAAGCTTTCTTT. Translated, it gives CASSLVPGRNTEAFF.

In its sample, this clonotype was seen a few times. The rearrangement uses TRBV9 and TRBJ1-1; TRBD1 matches 7 bases. CDR1 is SGDLS and CDR2 is YYNGEE in the germline V gene. V was clipped by 1 base and J by 3 bases; unmatched bases: 12. The CDR3 spans 17 residues. CDR3 amino acids: CASSVPEATGFDTEAFF. The CDR3 DNA follows: TGTGCCAGCAGCGTACCTGAAGCGACAGGGTTTGACACTGAAGCTTTCTTT.

A few counts support this clonotype. The chain employs TRBV7-9 and TRBJ1-1, with 7 bases aligning to TRBD1. The length of the CDR3 is 12 residues. Germline assignment: CDR1 SEHNR and CDR2 FQNEAQ (reference sequence). The V gene end was trimmed by 7 bases and the J gene end by 5 bases; junction bases not matched to a gene: 4. The CDR3 bases are TGTGCCAGCACCCCAGGGGGGACTGAAGCTTTCTTT. Translated, it gives CASTPGGTEAFF.

The table lists this clonotype with many counts. The rearrangement joins TRBV7-6 to TRBJ2-7; D is ambiguous. Germline CDR1 SGHVS, CDR2 FNYEAQ. With 2 bases removed from V and 6 bases from J, the gap between germline ends came to 17 bases. There are 15 residues in the CDR3. Here the CDR3 DNA reads TGTGCCAGCAGCTTATTCAGAATCTTCTCCGGCGAGCAGTACTTC. This sequence encodes CASSLFRIFSGEQYF.

In this sample, this clonotype turned up many times. The chain couples TRBV7-6 to TRBJ2-1; TRBD1 agrees at 8 bases. This CDR3 comprises 15 residues. In germline, CDR1 is SGHVS, CDR2 FNYEAQ. The ends lost 5 bases at V and 8 bases at J; junction bases unmatched: 11. In DNA form, the CDR3 reads TGTGCCAGCAGCACACGACAGGGGCGCGAGGATGAGCAGTTCTTC. It translates to CASSTRQGREDEQFF.

With respect to this clonotype: A junction end diverges from the germline sequence, so it may reflect a read error. CDR3 loop: CASSFFGTGNNLPLHF. For the CDR3, the DNA is TGTGCCAGCAGTTTCTTCGGGACAGGGAATAATTTACCCCTCCACTTT. The genes are TRBV28 and TRBJ1-6, with 9 bases aligning to TRBD1. The CDR3 length is 16 residues. Looked up from germline, CDR1 is MDHEN and CDR2 is SYDVKM. The full variable domain, its missing parts supplied by reference TRBV28 and TRBJ1-6, is DVKVTQSSRYLVKRTGEKVFLECVQDMDHENMFWYRQDPGLGLRLIYFSYDVKMKEKGDIPEGYSVSREKKERFSLILESASTNQTSMYLCASSFFGTGNNLPLHFGNGTRLTVT.

The chain is built from TRBV7-6 and TRBJ2-7, with unresolved D. V shed 0 bases and J shed 4 bases, with 19 bases lying between them. This CDR3 is built from 17 residues. Germline assignment: CDR1 SGHVS and CDR2 FNYEAQ. The DNA of the CDR3 is TGTGCCAGCAGCTTAGCGAACGGGTTGCGGTTGGGATACGAGCAGTACTTC. Amino acids: CASSLANGLRLGYEQYF.

This clonotype has a handful of counts. This sequence joins TRBV24-1 and TRBJ1-4, with TRBD1 identical over 8 bases. This CDR3 spans 16 amino acids. The germline gives CDR1 KGHDR, CDR2 SFDVKD. V was clipped by 0 bases and J by 8 bases; unmatched bases: 7. CDR3 protein: CATSDLDDRGGEKLFF. CDR3 bases: TGTGCCACCAGTGATTTGGATGACAGGGGTGGAGAAAAACTGTTTTTT.

A few counts support this clonotype. The V and J genes are TRBV19 and TRBJ2-7; 7 positions match TRBD1. This CDR3 comprises 14 residues. Germline V lookup: CDR1 LNHDA, CDR2 SQIVND (reference sequence). The J segment lost 3 bases and the V segment lost 3 bases, leaving 5 bases of the junction unmatched. The CDR3: CASSMVGQVYEQYF. CDR3 DNA: TGTGCCAGTAGTATGGTCGGACAGGTCTACGAGCAGTACTTC.